This TCR beta chain emerged from a study of OX40 agonist ivuxolimab in advanced cancers. Looking at the study overall: An anti-OX40 (CD134) antibody with agonistic activity, ivuxolimab, was administered to patients. Patients were infused with ivuxolimab every 2 weeks at 0.01 to 10 mg/kg. Head and neck, renal cell, melanoma or hepatocellular carcinoma were the cancers that dose-escalation patients had. Points from the study as a whole: Blood T cells, both CD4+ and CD8+, expanded clonally by week 6 at 0.1 to 3.0 mg/kg.

There are 17 residues in the CDR3. V lost 6 bases to trimming and J lost 2 bases, with 19 bases between them. Per the germline V gene, CDR1 is SNHLY and CDR2 is FYNNEI. The data were produced by immunoSEQ multiplex PCR, yet TCRdb's version contains in-frame clones alone and is incomplete. The sample has around 76,000 clones, 90% to 95% seen once. Concerning this clone itself: What it binds is unknown.

The TCR was taken from an adult with an advanced solid tumor such as melanoma, head and neck, liver or kidney cancer. The sequenced sample was CD4+ or CD8+ T cells sorted from blood, obtained in a trial of the OX40 agonist ivuxolimab. V is TRBV2 and J is TRBJ2-2, with a tentative D call TRBD1 (6 bases). The CDR3 loop reads CASSDPRGRENTGELFF. CDR3 sequence (DNA): TGTGCCAGCAGCGACCCCAGGGGCAGAGAAAACACCGGGGAGCTGTTTTTT.